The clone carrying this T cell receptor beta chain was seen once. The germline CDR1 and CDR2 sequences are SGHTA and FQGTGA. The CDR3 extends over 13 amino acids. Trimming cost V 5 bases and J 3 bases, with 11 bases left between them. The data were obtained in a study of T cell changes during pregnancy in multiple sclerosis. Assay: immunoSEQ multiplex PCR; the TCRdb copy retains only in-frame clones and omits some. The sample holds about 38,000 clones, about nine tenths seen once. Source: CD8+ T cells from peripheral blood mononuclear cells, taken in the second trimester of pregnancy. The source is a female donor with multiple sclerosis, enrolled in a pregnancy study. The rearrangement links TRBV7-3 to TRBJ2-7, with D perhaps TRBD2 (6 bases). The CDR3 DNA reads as TGTGCCAGCAGCCCTCCCGGGAGCTACGAGCAGTACTTC. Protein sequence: CASSPPGSYEQYF.